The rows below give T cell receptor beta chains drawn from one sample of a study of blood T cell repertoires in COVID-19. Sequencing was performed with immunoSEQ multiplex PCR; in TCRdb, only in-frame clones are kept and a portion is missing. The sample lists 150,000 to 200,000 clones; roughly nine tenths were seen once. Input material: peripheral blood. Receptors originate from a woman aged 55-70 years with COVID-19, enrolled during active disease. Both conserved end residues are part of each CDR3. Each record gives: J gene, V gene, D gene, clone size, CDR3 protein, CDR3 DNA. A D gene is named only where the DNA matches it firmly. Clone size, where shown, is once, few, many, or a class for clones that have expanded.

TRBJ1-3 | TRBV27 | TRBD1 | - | CASSVRQGSGNTIYF | TGTGCCAGCAGTGTGAGACAGGGATCTGGAAACACCATATATTTT
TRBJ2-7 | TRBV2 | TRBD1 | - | CASSSEGGLSYEQYF | TGTGCCAGCAGCTCCGAAGGGGGCCTATCCTACGAGCAGTACTTC
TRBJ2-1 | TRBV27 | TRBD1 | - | CASSLLGQDYNEQFF | TGTGCCAGCAGTTTATTAGGACAGGACTACAATGAGCAGTTCTTC
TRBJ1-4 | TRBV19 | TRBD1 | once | CASSGTVGEKLFF | TGTGCCAGTAGTGGGACAGTTGGTGAAAAACTGTTTTTT
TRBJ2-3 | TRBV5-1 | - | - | CASSLELDTQYF | TGCGCCAGCAGCTTGGAACTAGATACGCAGTATTTT
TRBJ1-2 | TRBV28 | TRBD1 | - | CASSSNRGHRYGYTF | TGTGCCAGCAGTTCCAACAGGGGGCACCGGTATGGCTACACCTTC
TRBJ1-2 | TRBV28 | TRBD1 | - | CASSLDRGYGYTF | TGTGCCAGCAGCTTGGACAGGGGTTATGGCTACACCTTC
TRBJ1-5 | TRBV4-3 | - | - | CASSRSLGFAGQPQHF | TGCGCCAGCAGCCGGTCGTTAGGGTTTGCAGGGCAGCCCCAGCATTTT
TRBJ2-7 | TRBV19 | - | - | CASSSRSYEQYF | TGTGCCAGTAGTTCGAGGAGCTACGAGCAGTACTTC
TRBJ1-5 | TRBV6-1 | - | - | CASSEALAVANQPQHF | TGTGCCAGCAGTGAAGCGCTGGCAGTTGCCAATCAGCCCCAGCATTTT
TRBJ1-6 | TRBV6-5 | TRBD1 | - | CASKSSGQTNSPLHF | TGTGCCAGCAAGTCTTCGGGACAGACAAATTCACCCCTCCACTTT
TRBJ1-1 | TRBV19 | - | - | CASSPPGTEAFF | TGTGCCAGTAGCCCCCCGGGGACTGAAGCTTTCTTT
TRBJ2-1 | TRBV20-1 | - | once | CSASTGEQFF | TGCAGTGCAAGTACAGGAGAGCAGTTCTTC
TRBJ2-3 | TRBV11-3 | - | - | CASSLAAAGVDTQYF | TGTGCCAGCAGCTTAGCAGCGGCCGGAGTCGATACGCAGTATTTT
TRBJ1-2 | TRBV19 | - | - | CASSIREGMPGYTF | TGTGCCAGTAGTATTAGGGAGGGGATGCCTGGCTACACCTTC
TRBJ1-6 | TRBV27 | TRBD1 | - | CASSPRDRAYNSPLHF | TGTGCCAGCAGTCCCCGGGACAGGGCGTATAATTCACCCCTCCACTTT
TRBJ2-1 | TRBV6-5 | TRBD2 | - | CALGTSGSYNEQFF | TGTGCCTTGGGAACTAGCGGTTCCTACAATGAGCAGTTCTTC
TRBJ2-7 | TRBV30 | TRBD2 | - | CAWTFTSGVPYEQYF | TGTGCCTGGACCTTCACTAGCGGGGTCCCCTACGAGCAGTACTTC
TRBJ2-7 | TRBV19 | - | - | CASSIGGPSPYEQYF | TGTGCCAGTAGTATAGGGGGGCCTAGCCCCTACGAGCAGTACTTC
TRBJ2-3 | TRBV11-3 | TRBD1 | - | CASSLGQVGSDTQYF | TGTGCCAGCAGCTTGGGACAGGTTGGTTCAGATACGCAGTATTTT
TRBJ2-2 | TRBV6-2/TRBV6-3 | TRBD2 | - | CASSYGTSGTGELFF | TGTGCCAGCAGTTACGGTACTAGCGGGACCGGGGAGCTGTTTTTT
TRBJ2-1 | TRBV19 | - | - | CASSGTPGSSSYNEQFF | TGTGCCAGTAGTGGGACTCCTGGGTCGAGCTCCTACAATGAGCAGTTCTTC
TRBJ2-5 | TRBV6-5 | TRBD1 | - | CASSQDRGRVETQYF | TGTGCCAGCAGCCAGGACAGGGGGCGCGTTGAGACCCAGTACTTC
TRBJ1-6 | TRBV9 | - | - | CASSVAQGGSPLHF | TGTGCCAGCAGCGTAGCTCAGGGAGGCTCACCCCTCCACTTT
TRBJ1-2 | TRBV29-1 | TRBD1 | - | CSALGQGHGYTF | TGCAGCGCTCTGGGACAGGGGCATGGCTACACCTTC
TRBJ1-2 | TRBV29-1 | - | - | CSVGDSYGYTF | TGCAGCGTGGGCGACAGCTATGGCTACACCTTC
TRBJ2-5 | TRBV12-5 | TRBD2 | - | CASGFGTSGQETQYF | TGTGCTAGTGGTTTCGGGACTAGCGGGCAAGAGACCCAGTACTTC
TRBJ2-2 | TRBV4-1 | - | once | CASSDAGTGELFF | TGCGCCAGCAGCGACGCAGGGACCGGGGAGCTGTTTTTT
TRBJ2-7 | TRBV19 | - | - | CASSWVKRSYEQYF | TGTGCCAGTAGTTGGGTGAAGCGGTCCTACGAGCAGTACTTC
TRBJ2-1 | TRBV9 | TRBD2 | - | CASSVEAGGYNEQFF | TGTGCCAGCAGCGTAGAAGCGGGAGGGTACAATGAGCAGTTCTTC
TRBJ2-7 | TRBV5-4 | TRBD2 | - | CASSRGLALDYEQYF | TGTGCCAGCAGTCGGGGACTAGCGCTTGACTACGAGCAGTACTTC
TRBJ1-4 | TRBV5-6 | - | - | CASSVRGVNEKLFF | TGTGCCAGCAGTGTCAGGGGCGTTAATGAAAAACTGTTTTTT